This T cell receptor beta chain appears in the sequencing data of a study of T cells after posttransplantation cyclophosphamide (dated by TCRdb to 2016 to 2017). Turning to the overall study: The study tracked T cell repertoire reconstitution by TRB sequencing after myeloablative bone marrow transplantation using posttransplantation cyclophosphamide as GVHD prophylaxis. Samples from 30 to 35 PTCy-treated patients, along with samples from some 16 of their related bone marrow donors, underwent antigen receptor sequencing. In 3 patients, TRB sequencing was also performed on up to roughly 3 more blood samples taken 2 to 5.2 years after transplant, and in 4 patients, pretransplant blood was also TRB-sequenced. Public TRB sequences were queried against a database of over 3,500 sequences associated with responses to pathogens, tumor antigens, self-antigens and alloantigens. Because TRA and TRB clonality correlated tightly in under ten samples, the subsequent TCR analyses were limited to TRB only. TRB sequencing was performed on blood from all 35 or so PTCy patients with 1-year posttransplant specimens.

The cysteine opens and the phenylalanine closes a CDR3 of 17 amino acids. Just the 51-base CDR3 DNA is kept, in frame starting at base 1. At the junction V is shortened by 0 bases and J by 6 bases, with 19 bases in between. The germline V gene provides CDR1 KGHSH and CDR2 LQKENI. Study-wide conclusions, independent of this receptor: Donor-recipient similarity was low at 1-2 months but increased during the first year, and donor CD8+ memory clones often dominated later blood repertoires. Across more than 35 patients, recipient CMV seropositivity and CMV reactivation were highly associated with TRB clonality; PTCy diversity was similar to CNI/methotrexate controls. The TRB repertoires of T cells infiltrating skin or the GI tract showed only limited overlap with the TRB repertoires found in blood.

The count of this clone is one. Its target antigen remains unknown. Within one base of it there is no much larger clone, and no base qualities were kept. Peripheral blood samples were provided by related bone marrow donors on the day of marrow donation. Peripheral blood and bone marrow mononuclear cells were isolated by Ficoll-Hypaque density centrifugation and cryopreserved. FACS on a FACSAria II was used to sort CD4+ and CD8+ T cells, including the naive and memory subsets. Genomic DNA was used for TRB sequencing, which was performed with the immunoSEQ assay at survey resolution or with the hsTCRB kit. In the authors' own workflow: The immunoSEQ software handled initial read processing, and the LymphoSeq R package was used for repertoire analyses. Clonality was calculated as 1 minus normalized Shannon entropy, and the Gini coefficient was also calculated for each TRB dataset. Phenotypes of unsorted samples were inferred by mapping TRB sequences from sorted subsets of the recipient or donor onto the same recipient's unsorted samples. Not all clones reach the TCRdb copy of this immuneACCESS table, which keeps in-frame sequences only. Checked studies attribute under half of the gap to unresolved V genes and leave the rest unexplained. V and J calls and clone size are those listed in that table; D and trimming were worked out from the DNA. The sample profile shows 15,000 to 20,000 clones; 83% of them were found once. The ten top clones hold approximately 9% of the sample.

The sample comprised memory CD4+ T cells sorted from blood. The rearrangement combines TRBV18 with TRBJ2-3; D gene: possibly TRBD1, on 5 matching bases. This receptor was obtained from a man in his thirties or forties in good health and a related stem cell transplant donor. The CDR3 protein sequence reads: CASSPPLLDQGFDTQYF. The DNA sequence is TGTGCCAGCTCACCACCGTTGCTCGACCAGGGTTTTGATACGCAGTATTTT.